The 7 T cell receptor beta chains below all came from one sample that was sequenced in a study of metastatic and nonmetastatic thyroid tumors. TCRdb re-called the PCR reads via MiXCR. The sample has more than 40,000 clones; about 4.3% are singletons. All patients were untreated before thyroid surgery. Sequencing was done on a sample of blood. The receptors shown here come from a female donor with papillary thyroid cancer or a benign thyroid nodule (not recorded which). Some clones in this sample may be carry-over from other donors' samples.

This clone was seen many times. This could be a read error, since a much larger clone is one nucleotide away. The chain links TRBV11-1 to TRBJ1-1, with a possible D match to TRBD1 (6 bases). The germline gives CDR1 SGHAT, CDR2 FQDESV (reference sequence). This CDR3 contains 15 residues. CDR3 loop: CASSSNSMRDTEASF. Here the CDR3 DNA reads TGTGCCAGCAGCTCGAACAGCATGAGGGACACTGAAGCTTCCTTT.

The table lists this clone with many counts. This chain uses TRBV13 with TRBJ2-1, with D unclear. V was cut by 2 bases and J by 5 bases, with 19 bases left in between. CDR3 size: 17 residues. Germline V gene lookup returns CDR1 PRHDT and CDR2 FYEKMQ (reference sequence). CDR3 region: CASSLYIPGKENNEQFF. The CDR3 coding sequence is TGTGCCAGCAGCTTATATATACCTGGGAAGGAGAACAATGAGCAGTTCTTC.

This clone came up many times. DNA of the CDR3: TGTGCCACCAGTGATTTGAACAGCTTTACCTCCTACGAGCAGTACTTC. Amino acid sequence: CATSDLNSFTSYEQYF. V and J are TRBV24-1 and TRBJ2-7; unclear D gene. Germline V CDR1 and CDR2: KGHDR, SFDVKD. Between the trimmed V and J ends, which lost 0 bases and 0 bases, there was a span of 11 bases. CDR3 length: 16 residues.

This clone was seen many times. V is TRBV11-1 and J is TRBJ2-3; the D gene is possibly TRBD2 (5 bases). Germline CDR1 and CDR2: SGHAT and FQDESV (reference sequence). V lost 5 bases, J lost 2 bases, and 11 bases lay in between. The CDR3 runs to 14 residues. As DNA, the CDR3 is TGTGCCAGCAGCGCTGGACTTAACACAGATACGCAGTATTTT. Translated, it gives CASSAGLNTDTQYF.

Only a few counts were recorded for this clone. The genes are TRBV12-3 or TRBV12-4 and TRBJ2-5, with D possibly being TRBD1 (6 bases). CDR3 length: 16 residues. The ends were cut back, 4 bases at V and 0 bases at J, with 15 bases in the middle. The CDR3 sequence is CASSWFGTSYQETQYF. CDR3 bases: TGTGCCAGCAGTTGGTTCGGGACATCGTACCAAGAGACCCAGTACTTC.

This clone came up many times. The rearrangement links TRBV2 to TRBJ1-1; 7 nucleotides match TRBD1. The germline gives CDR1 SNHLY, CDR2 FYNNEI. The CDR3 length is 15 residues. V dropped 5 bases and J dropped 0; count of bases not matched to a gene: 6. The CDR3 protein is CASSQTGAMNTEAFF. CDR3 bases: TGTGCCAGCAGTCAAACAGGGGCCATGAACACTGAAGCTTTCTTT.

Ten or more counts support this clone. The V and J genes are TRBV5-1 and TRBJ2-3; possibly TRBD2 for D (6 bases). Germline CDR1 and CDR2: SGHRS and YFSETQ. The length of the CDR3 is 15 residues. V lost 1 base to trimming and J lost 4 bases, with 13 bases between them. In nucleotides, the CDR3 is TGCGCCAGCAGCTTGAAACGGGAGAGGGCAGATACGCAGTATTTT. Translated, it gives CASSLKRERADTQYF.